This is a list of T cell receptor beta chains from one sample in a study of T cell changes during pregnancy in multiple sclerosis. Produced via immunoSEQ multiplex PCR; TCRdb's table is partial and in-frame only. The table shows tens of thousands of clones, with about 94% occurring only once. Material: peripheral blood, obtained in the third trimester of pregnancy. These receptors all stem from a female donor with multiple sclerosis, enrolled in a pregnancy study. CDR3s leave out the opening cysteine and the closing phenylalanine or tryptophan. D genes are given only for firm matches.

J gene,D gene,V gene,CDR3 protein
TRBJ1-5,TRBD1,TRBV5-6,ASSSGTGGYQPQH
TRBJ2-7,NA,TRBV4-1,ASSHGGPSYEQY
TRBJ2-7,NA,TRBV6-1,ASSEALVAGHEQY
TRBJ2-2,NA,TRBV7-3,ASSLRGDRSHTGELF
TRBJ1-1,TRBD1,TRBV7-9,ASSPSQGMNTEAF
TRBJ2-1,TRBD2,TRBV19,ASSLSLASGLYNEQF
TRBJ2-7,NA,TRBV4-1,ASSQGWSRGSEQY
TRBJ2-7,NA,TRBV5-4,AVRAETYEQY
TRBJ1-2,TRBD1,TRBV11-2,ASSPLRDREPPNYGYT
TRBJ2-7,TRBD1,TRBV18,ASSWRQGESYEQY
TRBJ1-5,NA,TRBV6-1,ASINRDGEPQH
TRBJ2-7,TRBD1,TRBV13,ASSLRSGQGSYEQY
TRBJ1-5,TRBD1,TRBV4-1,ASSQGRGGINQPQH
TRBJ1-1,TRBD1,TRBV7-3,ASSLNGVGQGQNTEAF
TRBJ2-5,TRBD1,TRBV18,ASSLRGTGQETQY
TRBJ2-5,TRBD2,TRBV27,ASSLYSGETQY
TRBJ2-5,NA,TRBV6-1,ASSVFGGETQY
TRBJ1-5,TRBD1,TRBV2,ASTDEKGAEADQPQH
TRBJ1-5,NA,TRBV5-8,ASSLGPGASQPQH
TRBJ1-1,TRBD1,TRBV5-1,ASSVRGQWNTEAF
TRBJ2-7,NA,TRBV29-1,SVFEHYEQY
TRBJ1-1,NA,TRBV14,ASRQGGGTEAF
TRBJ2-7,TRBD1,TRBV27,ASSLSPGGHYYEQY
TRBJ2-2,NA,TRBV27,ASSLPGSANTGELF
TRBJ2-3,NA,TRBV5-1,ASRYSGNTQY
TRBJ1-2,NA,TRBV15,ATSRVKAGGNGYT